This is a list of T cell receptor beta chains from one sample in a study of blood T cell repertoires in COVID-19. Repertoires were generated with immunoSEQ multiplex PCR, while TCRdb's copy carries only in-frame clones and drops some. This table holds 40,000 to 45,000 clones, roughly 92% found once. Sequencing was performed on peripheral blood. The receptors come from a man in his fifties with active COVID-19. Each CDR3 is given without its conserved first and last residue. The order of the fields is J gene, D gene, V gene, CDR3 protein. D genes are given only for firm matches.

j_call: TRBJ2-7; d_call: .; v_call: TRBV28; cdr3_aa: ASSLGTTGLAAYEQY
j_call: TRBJ2-3; d_call: TRBD2; v_call: TRBV18; cdr3_aa: ASSPLSGSTDTQY
j_call: TRBJ1-5; d_call: .; v_call: TRBV2; cdr3_aa: ASRDIYSNQPQH
j_call: TRBJ2-1; d_call: .; v_call: TRBV5-1; cdr3_aa: ASSPIGGTDNEQF
j_call: TRBJ2-7; d_call: TRBD1; v_call: TRBV14; cdr3_aa: ASSQDDKGQGEEQY
j_call: TRBJ2-1; d_call: .; v_call: TRBV24-1; cdr3_aa: ATSDFKGMDEQF
j_call: TRBJ2-7; d_call: .; v_call: TRBV28; cdr3_aa: ASTGNSYEQY
j_call: TRBJ2-3; d_call: .; v_call: TRBV6-5; cdr3_aa: ASSYSILRPDTQY
j_call: TRBJ2-7; d_call: TRBD1; v_call: TRBV18; cdr3_aa: ASSPSLDRGYEQY
j_call: TRBJ1-3; d_call: .; v_call: TRBV30; cdr3_aa: AWSSRGNTIY
j_call: TRBJ2-7; d_call: .; v_call: TRBV9; cdr3_aa: ASSRSPGSEGYEQY
j_call: TRBJ2-2; d_call: TRBD1; v_call: TRBV28; cdr3_aa: ASTPDRGDTGELF
j_call: TRBJ1-5; d_call: .; v_call: TRBV3-1/TRBV3-2; cdr3_aa: ASSHGPGLRGNQPQH
j_call: TRBJ2-2; d_call: .; v_call: TRBV5-1; cdr3_aa: ASSFDSEITGELF
j_call: TRBJ1-3; d_call: .; v_call: TRBV6-5; cdr3_aa: ASTEGGVGNTIY
j_call: TRBJ1-5; d_call: .; v_call: TRBV2; cdr3_aa: ASRASFSNQPQH
j_call: TRBJ1-1; d_call: TRBD1; v_call: TRBV19; cdr3_aa: ASSLITGGPAEAF
j_call: TRBJ1-5; d_call: TRBD1; v_call: TRBV28; cdr3_aa: ASGGQGSQPQH
j_call: TRBJ2-7; d_call: .; v_call: TRBV5-1; cdr3_aa: ASRRDGAYEQY
j_call: TRBJ2-3; d_call: TRBD2; v_call: TRBV3-1/TRBV3-2; cdr3_aa: ASSQGIAGGTDTQY
j_call: TRBJ2-6; d_call: .; v_call: TRBV27; cdr3_aa: ASSSRVDGANVLT
j_call: TRBJ2-7; d_call: TRBD2; v_call: TRBV28; cdr3_aa: ASSRGLAGVGSYEQY
j_call: TRBJ1-6; d_call: .; v_call: TRBV7-3; cdr3_aa: ASSLGDSPLH
j_call: TRBJ1-5; d_call: .; v_call: TRBV10-3; cdr3_aa: AISVGLNNQPQH
j_call: TRBJ1-3; d_call: .; v_call: TRBV28; cdr3_aa: ASSLRSSGNTIY
j_call: TRBJ2-1; d_call: .; v_call: TRBV12-2; cdr3_aa: ASRLPNPGTSGSGEQF
j_call: TRBJ1-5; d_call: TRBD1; v_call: TRBV5-1; cdr3_aa: ASRETGGSQPQH
j_call: TRBJ2-1; d_call: TRBD2; v_call: TRBV18; cdr3_aa: ASSQLAESSYNEQF
j_call: TRBJ1-2; d_call: .; v_call: TRBV9; cdr3_aa: ASSVAGNYGYT
j_call: TRBJ2-7; d_call: .; v_call: TRBV24-1; cdr3_aa: ATSDFIGGRY
j_call: TRBJ2-1; d_call: TRBD2; v_call: TRBV6-5; cdr3_aa: ASSYLGTSGSNEQF
j_call: TRBJ2-7; d_call: TRBD1; v_call: TRBV4-1; cdr3_aa: ASSLGTGSSGRIYEQY
j_call: TRBJ2-3; d_call: TRBD2; v_call: TRBV11-3; cdr3_aa: ASSFSSGRVTDTQY
j_call: TRBJ1-2; d_call: TRBD1; v_call: TRBV24-1; cdr3_aa: ATSDGQGSNYGYT
j_call: TRBJ2-7; d_call: TRBD2; v_call: TRBV7-9; cdr3_aa: ASSPSGRAYEQY
j_call: TRBJ2-1; d_call: TRBD2; v_call: TRBV10-3; cdr3_aa: AISERGELQF
j_call: TRBJ1-5; d_call: .; v_call: TRBV18; cdr3_aa: ASSGESSFNQPQH
j_call: TRBJ2-7; d_call: TRBD2; v_call: TRBV6-5; cdr3_aa: ASSVLAGAYEQY